Presented here are 4 T cell receptor beta chains from one specimen sequenced in a study of blood T cell repertoires in COVID-19. Data came from immunoSEQ multiplex PCR; TCRdb stores just in-frame clones and leaves some out. Of 100,000 to 150,000 clones listed, roughly 86% are singletons. Sequencing was carried out using peripheral blood. These receptors all stem from a woman in her seventies with COVID-19, enrolled during active disease.

V gene TRBV10-3 combines with J gene TRBJ2-1; TRBD1 is a possible D gene (6 bases). CDR1 is ENHRY, CDR2 SYGVKD, per germline. Trimming pared 2 bases from V and 7 bases from J, leaving 9 bases between. This CDR3 has 13 amino acids. In nucleotides, the CDR3 is TGTGCCATCAGTGAGCCTGACAGGAATGAGCAGTTCTTC. Its protein is CAISEPDRNEQFF.

The V call is TRBV30, the J call TRBJ2-7; TRBD1 aligns across 11 bases. This CDR3 is 15 amino acids long. CDR1 is GTSNPN and CDR2 is SVGIG in the germline V gene (reference sequence). V trimming: 3 bases; J trimming: 3 bases; junction bases outside the gene matches: 7. CDR3 residues: CAWRGKGQGGYEQYF. In DNA form, the CDR3 reads TGTGCCTGGAGGGGAAAGGGACAGGGGGGCTACGAGCAGTACTTC.

V and J are TRBV2 and TRBJ1-2; the match to TRBD1 covers 7 bases. Trimming at V came to 6 bases and at J to 4 bases, leaving 8 bases not matched to a gene. Germline values: CDR1 SNHLY, CDR2 FYNNEI. The CDR3 is 14 residues long. CDR3 bases: TGTGCCAGCAGGAAACAGGGGCCCGGCTATGGCTACACCTTC. Protein product: CASRKQGPGYGYTF.

The V and J genes are TRBV28 and TRBJ1-2; possibly TRBD1 for D (5 bases). V lost 6 bases, J lost 4 bases, and 18 bases lay in between. The CDR3 contains 15 residues. Germline CDR1 and CDR2: MDHEN and SYDVKM. Here the CDR3 reads CASRGGRAVIYGYTF. CDR3 in DNA: TGTGCCAGCAGGGGGGGGAGGGCCGTTATCTATGGCTACACCTTC.